Below, one T cell receptor beta chain is given with its context. The antigen remains undetermined. This specimen belongs to a study of T cell responses to AZD1222 COVID-19 vaccine. General study results and limits: Among spike-specific TCRs, nearly half reportedly target unmutated variant regions.

TCRdb's table, derived via immunoSEQ multiplex PCR, lists solely in-frame clones and lacks some. Of under 170,000 clones detected, around 94% appear once; the ten largest clones hold about 1.3%. Germline V gene lookup returns CDR1 SGHRS and CDR2 YFSETQ. Trimming stripped 1 base from V and 7 bases from J, with 9 bases between. This CDR3 spans 14 amino acids. The J gene is TRBJ1-6, the V gene TRBV5-1; no definite D call. Source: peripheral blood, taken on day 0 of AZD1222 vaccination. This receptor was identified in an adult in good health. The CDR3 spells CASSLLPTNSPLHF. In DNA form, the CDR3 reads TGCGCCAGCAGCTTGTTACCGACCAATTCACCCCTCCACTTT.